The sample holds a few counts of the clone carrying this T cell receptor (beta chain). CDR1 and CDR2 (germline): ENHRY, SYGVKD. V gave up 7 bases and J gave up 2 bases, with 14 bases separating them. The CDR3 loop spans 14 amino acids. TCRdb redid the calling of the RACE reads with MiXCR, one entry per CDR3 protein. The repertoire holds some 74,000 distinct CDR3 sequences, with around 13% as singletons. Specified time point: patch test 3, about 24 weeks after DPC sensitization. Treatment: therapeutic diphenylcyclopropenone sensitization with weekly scalp DPC. People who gave samples had alopecia, were 18 to 70 years old, and were suitable for DPC. The data were obtained in a study of human T cells and chemical hapten exposure.

The sequences come from whole blood, collected in connection with sensitization to the hapten diphenylcyclopropenone (DPC). This sequence joins TRBV10-3 and TRBJ1-1; D perhaps matches TRBD1 (6 bases). The sequence was collected from a woman between 50 and 59 years old with alopecia areata. Some clones in this sample may be carry-over from other donors' samples. The CDR3 region is CAITDDRFNTEAFF. CDR3 bases: TGTGCCATCACCGATGACAGGTTTAACACTGAAGCTTTCTTT.